A selection of T cell receptor beta chains follows, all from one sample in a study of cytomegalovirus exposure and HLA in healthy donors. Some clones are missing from TCRdb's copy, which holds only in-frame ones; the method was immunoSEQ multiplex PCR. Of approximately 150,000 clones listed, 87% are singletons. Sequences were obtained from PBMCs. Receptors were obtained from a woman younger than 45 in good health and CMV-seronegative. Both conserved end residues are part of each CDR3. The D gene is left open where the match is weak. Size tells how often a clone was seen (once, few, many) or the class of an expanded clone, and some rows leave it out.

D gene	V gene	clone size	J gene	CDR3 DNA	CDR3 protein
TRBD2	TRBV19	-	TRBJ2-3	TGTGCCAGTAGTAAGGGGACTAGCGGGAGTGCGAGTAATACGCAGTATTTT	CASSKGTSGSASNTQYF
TRBD2	TRBV5-1	-	TRBJ2-7	TGCGCCAGCAGCTTGCAGGTGGCGGGAGGTTCCTACGAGCAGTACTTC	CASSLQVAGGSYEQYF
-	TRBV4-1	-	TRBJ1-5	TGCGCCAGCAGCCAAACAGACCCTCTTGGCCAGCCCCAGCATTTT	CASSQTDPLGQPQHF
-	TRBV10-3	-	TRBJ2-3	TGTGCCATCAGTGATTCAGGGCCAGATACGCAGTATTTT	CAISDSGPDTQYF
-	TRBV18	-	TRBJ2-3	TGTGCCAGCTCCGAGTTGAGGACAGATACGCAGTATTTT	CASSELRTDTQYF
-	TRBV16	-	TRBJ2-7	TGTGCCAGCAGCCATGCGGGTAGCTCCTACGAGCAGTACTTC	CASSHAGSSYEQYF
-	TRBV5-1	-	TRBJ1-1	TGCGCCAGCAGCTTCGGGAACACTGAAGCTTTCTTT	CASSFGNTEAFF
TRBD2	TRBV15	-	TRBJ2-1	TGTGCCACCACCAGTGGCAGCGGGGCCCACAATGAGCAGTTCTTC	CATTSGSGAHNEQFF
-	TRBV29-1	-	TRBJ2-7	TGCAGCGCCCAGGGGGGGACAGGTGGACCGGGAGTCTACGAGCAGTACTTC	CSAQGGTGGPGVYEQYF
-	TRBV28	-	TRBJ1-5	TGTGCCAGCAGTCCTATAGAGGTCAACAATCAGCCCCAGCATTTT	CASSPIEVNNQPQHF
-	TRBV28	-	TRBJ1-2	TGTGCCAGCAGTTTGAAACAGGGCTATGGCTACACCTTC	CASSLKQGYGYTF
-	TRBV4-1	-	TRBJ2-5	TGCGCCAGCAGACCCTCCACCGGGGGTGAAGAGACCCAGTACTTC	CASRPSTGGEETQYF
-	TRBV7-2	few	TRBJ1-3	TGTGCCAGCAGCCCGTCACAGGGTGGGCGAAACACCATATATTTT	CASSPSQGGRNTIYF
TRBD1	TRBV6-5	-	TRBJ1-2	TGTGCCAGCACCCCCCTGGGGGACAGGGGGCCTGGCTACACCTTC	CASTPLGDRGPGYTF
TRBD2	TRBV5-6	-	TRBJ2-5	TGTGCCAGCAGCTTAGCGGGAAGCCAAGAGACCCAGTACTTC	CASSLAGSQETQYF
TRBD2	TRBV29-1	-	TRBJ2-7	TGCAGCGTTTCCCGGGGGGGGGAGCAGTACTTC	CSVSRGGEQYF
-	TRBV7-2	-	TRBJ2-3	TGTGCCAGCAGCCCCTCGACAAGTAGCACAGATACGCAGTATTTT	CASSPSTSSTDTQYF
TRBD1	TRBV5-4	-	TRBJ1-6	TGTGCCAGCAGCTCTGGACAGGGCTTTAATTCACCCCTCCACTTT	CASSSGQGFNSPLHF
-	TRBV6-5	-	TRBJ1-1	TGTGCCAGCTTAGGGGGGAACACTGAAGCTTTCTTT	CASLGGNTEAFF
TRBD1	TRBV28	-	TRBJ1-4	TGTGCCAGCAGTTTTCTAGGGGGCGGTGAAAAACTGTTTTTT	CASSFLGGGEKLFF
TRBD1	TRBV18	-	TRBJ1-5	TGTGCCAGCTCACCTACGGGACAGGTTAGCAATCAGCCCCAGCATTTT	CASSPTGQVSNQPQHF
-	TRBV7-2	-	TRBJ2-7	TGTGCCAGCAGCTTAGCGGTACTATCCTACGAGCAGTACTTC	CASSLAVLSYEQYF
-	TRBV29-1	-	TRBJ2-1	TGCAGCGTGGAGCTCCCTAAGGTTGTCAATGAGCAGTTCTTC	CSVELPKVVNEQFF
-	TRBV28	-	TRBJ1-2	TGTGCCAGCAGCCCCAGTCTGGGCTACACCTTC	CASSPSLGYTF
TRBD1	TRBV30	-	TRBJ1-2	TGTGCCTGGAGTGTAGGCGCGGGACAGGGGGCGTATGGCTACACCTTC	CAWSVGAGQGAYGYTF
TRBD1	TRBV7-8	-	TRBJ1-6	TGTGCCAGCAGCTTAGCCACCCTGGGACAGGGGAATTCACCCCTCCACTTT	CASSLATLGQGNSPLHF
-	TRBV6-5	-	TRBJ1-6	TGTGCCAGCAGTTACGGAGGGCTCAATTCACCCCTCCACTTT	CASSYGGLNSPLHF
-	TRBV7-6	-	TRBJ2-3	TGTGCCAGCAGCCTGCTATCAGATACGCAGTATTTT	CASSLLSDTQYF
-	TRBV18	-	TRBJ1-2	TGTGCCAGCTCACCTGACACCTCCTGGAAGGATGGCTACACCTTC	CASSPDTSWKDGYTF
TRBD2	TRBV27	-	TRBJ2-7	TGTGCCAGCAGTCCCCGGACTAGTCTGAGCGACGAGCAGTACTTC	CASSPRTSLSDEQYF
TRBD2	TRBV7-9	-	TRBJ2-3	TGTGCCAGCACCTCCCGTAGCGGGGGGGACACAGATACGCAGTATTTT	CASTSRSGGDTDTQYF
TRBD1	TRBV6-5	few	TRBJ1-1	TGTGCCAGCACCCGGGACAGGGGGATGAACACTGAAGCTTTCTTT	CASTRDRGMNTEAFF
-	TRBV2	-	TRBJ2-3	TGTGCCAGCAGACCTGGCCCCGTGGATACGCAGTATTTT	CASRPGPVDTQYF
-	TRBV13	-	TRBJ1-1	TGTGCCAGCAGCTTAGGGTACGGTGAAGCTTTCTTT	CASSLGYGEAFF
-	TRBV2	once	TRBJ1-2	TGTGCCAGCAGTGACGCGGCTTTTAACTATGGCTACACCTTC	CASSDAAFNYGYTF
-	TRBV5-1	-	TRBJ1-1	TGCGCCAGCAACCTTTGGGGCATTAACACTGAAGCTTTCTTT	CASNLWGINTEAFF
TRBD1	TRBV27	-	TRBJ2-5	TGTGCCAGCAGTTTACTGGGACAGACCGAAGAGACCCAGTACTTC	CASSLLGQTEETQYF
TRBD1	TRBV6-6	-	TRBJ1-1	TGTGCCAGCCAAGGACAGGGAGGTCTCAACACTGAAGCTTTCTTT	CASQGQGGLNTEAFF
TRBD1	TRBV7-9	-	TRBJ1-5	TGTGCCAGCAGCTTAGGGACAGGGGGCAATCAGCCCCAGCATTTT	CASSLGTGGNQPQHF
TRBD1	TRBV7-9	-	TRBJ1-1	TGTGCCAGCAGCCCCACAAACAGGGGACCCAACACTGAAGCTTTCTTT	CASSPTNRGPNTEAFF
TRBD2	TRBV5-5	-	TRBJ2-1	TGTGCCAGCAGCTCAGGGGTGCCTAGCGGGAGGGCCGGGGATGAGCAGTTCTTC	CASSSGVPSGRAGDEQFF
-	TRBV11-2	-	TRBJ2-2	TGTGCCAGCAGCGGTGGGGCAGGGACCGGGGAGCTGTTTTTT	CASSGGAGTGELFF
-	TRBV27	-	TRBJ1-2	TGTGCCAGCGCTCTGGTGGTGGGGGCAGGTAACTATGGCTACACCTTC	CASALVVGAGNYGYTF
TRBD1	TRBV30	-	TRBJ1-1	TGTGCCTTGTCGACAGGGTTTACTGAAGCTTTCTTT	CALSTGFTEAFF
TRBD1	TRBV29-1	-	TRBJ2-7	TGCAGCGTTGTCAGGGGGCAATACGAGCAGTACTTC	CSVVRGQYEQYF
TRBD1	TRBV5-4	-	TRBJ2-2	TGTGCCAGCAGCAAACAGGGGGCAGGTAACACCGGGGAGCTGTTTTTT	CASSKQGAGNTGELFF
-	TRBV15	-	TRBJ1-1	TGTGCCACCAGCAGAGAGGAGTACACTGAAGCTTTCTTT	CATSREEYTEAFF
-	TRBV27	-	TRBJ2-1	TGTGCCAGCAGCCTCAGGCACGATACGACCTACAATGAGCAGTTCTTC	CASSLRHDTTYNEQFF
-	TRBV4-1	-	TRBJ2-7	TGCGCCAGCAGCCAGGGAGTGGCGGACGAGCAGTACTTC	CASSQGVADEQYF
-	TRBV9	-	TRBJ2-5	TGTGCCAGCAGCGTCAGGGGGGAAGAGACCCAGTACTTC	CASSVRGEETQYF
-	TRBV7-6	once	TRBJ1-5	TGTGCCAGCAGCCAAGCCCAAAATCAGCCCCAGCATTTT	CASSQAQNQPQHF
-	TRBV2	-	TRBJ1-4	TGTGCCAGCAGTGAATGGCAGGCAACTAATGAAAAACTGTTTTTT	CASSEWQATNEKLFF
-	TRBV29-1	-	TRBJ2-7	TGCAGCGTGGCGGACACCACTTACGAGCAGTACTTC	CSVADTTYEQYF
TRBD1	TRBV18	-	TRBJ2-6	TGTGCCAGCTCACCAAACCAGGGGGCGTGGGGGGCCAACGTCCTGACTTTC	CASSPNQGAWGANVLTF
-	TRBV5-1	-	TRBJ2-1	TGCGCCAGCACCCTGACTATCAATGAGCAGTTCTTC	CASTLTINEQFF
TRBD1	TRBV5-1	-	TRBJ2-7	TGCGCCAGCAGCCCTAGGACAGGCAGCTCCTACGAGCAGTACTTC	CASSPRTGSSYEQYF
-	TRBV28	once	TRBJ1-3	TGTGCCAGCAGTCCCGCGGGGGTTAGCTCTGGAAACACCATATATTTT	CASSPAGVSSGNTIYF